Listed below are T cell receptor beta chains from one sample, sequenced in a study of CD8+ T cells in alopecia areata. TCRdb's table, derived via immunoSEQ multiplex PCR, lists solely in-frame clones and lacks some. The sample has about 200,000 clones; around two fifths are singletons. The material was CD4+ T cells sorted from blood, obtained around week 31, from a patient treated with tofacitinib. The receptors shown here come from a human donor with alopecia areata. Each CDR3 is given without its conserved first and last residue. A D gene is named only where the DNA matches it firmly.

v_gene	d_gene	j_gene	CDR3aa
TRBV5-6	-	TRBJ2-5	ASSLVRQGGETQY
TRBV29-1	-	TRBJ1-2	SVASNYGYT
TRBV7-3	-	TRBJ2-3	ASSLDDTQY
TRBV19	TRBD2	TRBJ2-2	ASSWRGRANTGELF
TRBV30	-	TRBJ1-6	AWSPFQGTLH
TRBV5-1	-	TRBJ2-1	ASSLGRRDNEQF
TRBV11-2	-	TRBJ1-1	ASSLEGQANTEAF
TRBV5-1	-	TRBJ2-2	ASSLGDIGTGELF
TRBV30	-	TRBJ2-5	AWSVWAPQETQY
TRBV28	TRBD1	TRBJ2-1	ASSPGGTGINEQF
TRBV6-5	-	TRBJ1-4	ASSYNQLGEKLF
TRBV5-1	TRBD2	TRBJ2-5	ASSLGSGRAYKETQY
TRBV27	-	TRBJ1-1	ASRNRASNEAF
TRBV30	-	TRBJ2-7	AWRRVCYEQY
TRBV27	-	TRBJ1-1	ASSFPGAEAF
TRBV7-3	-	TRBJ2-2	ASSSRVEGGELF
TRBV6-5	-	TRBJ1-6	ASSYSMDSNNSPLH
TRBV29-1	-	TRBJ1-1	SVEEGPTAEAF
TRBV7-7	-	TRBJ1-4	ASSLGRGGILF
TRBV28	TRBD1	TRBJ1-2	ATYAQGAGGYT
TRBV7-9	-	TRBJ2-7	ASSLRLGRPPYEQY
TRBV7-8	-	TRBJ2-2	ASSVIGILDTGELF
TRBV29-1	-	TRBJ1-5	SVEEYSNQPQH
TRBV5-6	TRBD1	TRBJ1-2	ASSLARQGYGYT
TRBV30	TRBD1	TRBJ2-2	AWSVTRGQGYTGELF
TRBV4-1	-	TRBJ1-2	ASSQVGGNKPNYGYT
TRBV4-2	TRBD2	TRBJ2-1	ASGGLAGDGEQF